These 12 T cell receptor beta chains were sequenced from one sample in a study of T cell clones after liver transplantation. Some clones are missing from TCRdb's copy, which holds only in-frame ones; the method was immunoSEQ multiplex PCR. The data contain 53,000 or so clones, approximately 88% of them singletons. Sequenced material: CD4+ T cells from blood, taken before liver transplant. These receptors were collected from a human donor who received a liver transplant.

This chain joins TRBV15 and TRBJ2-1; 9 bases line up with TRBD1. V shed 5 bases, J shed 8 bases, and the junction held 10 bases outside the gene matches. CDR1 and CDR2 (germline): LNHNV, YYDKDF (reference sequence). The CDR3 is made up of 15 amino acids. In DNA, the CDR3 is TGTGCCACCAGCCTCCGGGACAGGGATCTTGATGAGCAGTTCTTC. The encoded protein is CATSLRDRDLDEQFF.

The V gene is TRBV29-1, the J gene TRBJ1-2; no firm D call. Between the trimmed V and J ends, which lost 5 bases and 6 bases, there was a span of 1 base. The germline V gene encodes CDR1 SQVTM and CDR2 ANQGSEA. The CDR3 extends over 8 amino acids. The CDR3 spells CSVNGYTF. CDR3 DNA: TGCAGCGTTAATGGCTACACCTTC.

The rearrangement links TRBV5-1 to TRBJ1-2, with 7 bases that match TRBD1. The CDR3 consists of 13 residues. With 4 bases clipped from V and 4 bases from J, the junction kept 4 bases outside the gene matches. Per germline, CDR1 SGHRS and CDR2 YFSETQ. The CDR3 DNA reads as TGCGCCAGCAGCGTTGGGACAGTCTATGGCTACACCTTC. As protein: CASSVGTVYGYTF.

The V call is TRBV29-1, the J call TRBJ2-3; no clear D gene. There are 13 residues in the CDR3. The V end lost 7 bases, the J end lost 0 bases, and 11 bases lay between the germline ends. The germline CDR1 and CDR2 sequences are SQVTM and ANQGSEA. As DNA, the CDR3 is TGCAGCGGGGATGACCAAAGCACAGATACGCAGTATTTT. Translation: CSGDDQSTDTQYF.

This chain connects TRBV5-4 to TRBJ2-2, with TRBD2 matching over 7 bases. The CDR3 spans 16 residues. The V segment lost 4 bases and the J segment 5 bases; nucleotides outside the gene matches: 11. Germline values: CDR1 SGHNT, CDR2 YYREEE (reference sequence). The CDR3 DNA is TGTGCCAGCAGCCCCGCCGGCGGGGGTTCAACCGGGGAGCTGTTTTTT. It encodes CASSPAGGGSTGELFF.

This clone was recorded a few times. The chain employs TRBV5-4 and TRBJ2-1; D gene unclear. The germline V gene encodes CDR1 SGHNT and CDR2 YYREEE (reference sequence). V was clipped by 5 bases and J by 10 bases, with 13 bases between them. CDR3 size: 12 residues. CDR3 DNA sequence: TGTGCCAGCAGTTCACGCGCGATCGAGCAGTTCTTC. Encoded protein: CASSSRAIEQFF.

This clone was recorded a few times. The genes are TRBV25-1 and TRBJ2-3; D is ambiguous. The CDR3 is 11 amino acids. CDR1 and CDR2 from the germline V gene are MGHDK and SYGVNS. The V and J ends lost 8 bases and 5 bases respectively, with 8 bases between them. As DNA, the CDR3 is TGTGCCAGCTCGGGCGTAGATACGCAGTATTTT. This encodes CASSGVDTQYF.

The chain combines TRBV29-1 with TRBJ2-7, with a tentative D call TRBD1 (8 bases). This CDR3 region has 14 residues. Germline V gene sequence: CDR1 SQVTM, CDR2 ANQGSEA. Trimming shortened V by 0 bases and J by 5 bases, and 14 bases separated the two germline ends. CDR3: CSVEDGTGGDEQYF. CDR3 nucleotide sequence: TGCAGCGTTGAAGATGGCACAGGGGGGGACGAGCAGTACTTC.

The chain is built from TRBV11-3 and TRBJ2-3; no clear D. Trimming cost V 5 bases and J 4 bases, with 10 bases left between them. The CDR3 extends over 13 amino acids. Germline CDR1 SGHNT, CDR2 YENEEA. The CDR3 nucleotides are TGTGCCAGCAGCCGACGACAAGCAGATACGCAGTATTTT. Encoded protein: CASSRRQADTQYF.

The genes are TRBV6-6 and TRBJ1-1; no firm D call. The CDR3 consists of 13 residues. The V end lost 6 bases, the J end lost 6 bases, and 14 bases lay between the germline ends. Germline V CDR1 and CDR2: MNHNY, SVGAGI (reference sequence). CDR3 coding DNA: TGTGCCAGCAGGCGCAGTCCTGCACCTGAAGCTTTCTTT. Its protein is CASRRSPAPEAFF.

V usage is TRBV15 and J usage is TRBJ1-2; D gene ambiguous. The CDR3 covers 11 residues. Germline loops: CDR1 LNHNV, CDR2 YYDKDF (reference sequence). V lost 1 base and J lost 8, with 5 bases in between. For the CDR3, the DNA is TGTGCCACCAGCAGAGGGTACGGCTACACCTTC. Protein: CATSRGYGYTF.

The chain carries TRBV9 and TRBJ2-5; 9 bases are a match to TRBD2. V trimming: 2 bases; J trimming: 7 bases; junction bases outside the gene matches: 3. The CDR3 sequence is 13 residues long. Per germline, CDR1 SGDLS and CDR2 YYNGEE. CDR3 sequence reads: CASSVGSGGTQYF. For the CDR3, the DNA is TGTGCCAGCAGCGTTGGTAGCGGGGGGACCCAGTACTTC.